Listed below are T cell receptor beta chains from one sample, sequenced in a study of T cell repertoires in cytomegalovirus infection. One entry per CDR3 protein, called by TCRdb with MiXCR from the reads. The profile shows around 550,000 distinct CDR3 sequences, about 30% of them singletons. Sequencing used PBMCs. These receptors all stem from a human donor in good health (CMV status not recorded). Some clones in this sample may be carry-over from other donors' samples. CDR3s include the opening cysteine and the closing phenylalanine or tryptophan. D genes are given only for firm matches. Size is omitted from some rows. Given values are once, few, many or a class for expanded clones.

j_gene,d_gene,v_gene,abundance,len,CDR3aa,CDR3nt
TRBJ2-3,TRBD1,TRBV7-2,-,15,CASSVRQGFKDTQYF,TGTGCCAGCAGCGTCCGACAGGGGTTCAAAGATACGCAGTATTTT
TRBJ2-2,-,TRBV11-2,few,16,CASSLSGTANTGELFF,TGTGCCAGCAGCTTATCCGGGACGGCGAACACCGGGGAGCTGTTTTTT
TRBJ1-1,-,TRBV28,-,16,CASSPRGPGQNTEAFF,TGTGCCAGCAGTCCCCGGGGCCCGGGACAGAACACTGAAGCTTTCTTT
TRBJ1-4,-,TRBV6-5,-,15,CASKLFLSPDEKLFF,TGTGCCAGCAAGTTATTCCTGAGCCCAGATGAAAAACTGTTTTTT
TRBJ1-1,-,TRBV19,few,13,CASMVAVNTEAFF,TGTGCCAGTATGGTGGCTGTGAACACTGAAGCTTTCTTT
TRBJ1-6,-,TRBV20-1,many,16,CSAKRQIRFGNSPLHF,TGCAGTGCTAAAAGACAGATTCGGTTCGGCAATTCACCCCTCCACTTT
TRBJ2-1,TRBD2,TRBV6-5,-,15,CASSYSLLADNEQFF,TGTGCCAGCAGTTACTCGTTACTAGCGGACAATGAGCAGTTCTTC
TRBJ2-2,TRBD1,TRBV7-9,few,16,CASSLVWTGSTGELFF,TGTGCCAGCAGCTTAGTCTGGACAGGGAGCACCGGGGAGCTGTTTTTT
TRBJ2-3,TRBD1,TRBV7-2,many,16,CASSLGTGSSTDTQYF,TGTGCCAGCAGCTTGGGGACAGGGAGTAGCACAGATACGCAGTATTTT
TRBJ2-1,-,TRBV7-2,few,11,CASRLDNEQFF,TGTGCCAGCAGACTCGACAATGAGCAGTTCTTC
TRBJ2-1,-,TRBV6-1,few,14,CASSYRPGYNEQFF,TGTGCCAGCAGTTACAGGCCTGGCTACAATGAGCAGTTCTTC
TRBJ2-7,TRBD1,TRBV6-2/TRBV6-3,few,15,CASSRYRGSSYEQYF,TGTGCCAGCAGCCGTTACAGGGGTTCCTCCTACGAGCAGTACTTC
TRBJ2-1,TRBD2,TRBV7-9,-,19,CASSRGGGVPPRRDNEQFF,TGTGCCAGCAGCCGGGGGGGGGGAGTACCTCCGAGACGAGACAATGAGCAGTTCTTC
TRBJ2-2,TRBD2,TRBV19,few,14,CAGGVAGATGELFF,TGTGCCGGCGGGGTAGCGGGAGCCACCGGGGAGCTGTTTTTT
TRBJ2-3,TRBD2,TRBV12-3/TRBV12-4,-,14,CASSLRTSADTQYF,TGTGCCAGCAGTTTACGGACTAGTGCAGATACGCAGTATTTT
TRBJ1-5,-,TRBV7-9,few,16,CASSFFAAAHNQPQHF,TGTGCCAGCAGCTTCTTCGCGGCGGCCCACAATCAGCCCCAGCATTTT
TRBJ2-1,-,TRBV12-5,few,16,CASGFIIAVSYNEQFF,TGTGCTAGTGGTTTCATTATAGCGGTGTCCTACAATGAGCAGTTCTTC
TRBJ2-5,-,TRBV7-9,few,14,CASSLSGVQETQYF,TGTGCCAGCAGCTTATCCGGGGTCCAAGAGACCCAGTACTTC
TRBJ2-3,TRBD1,TRBV28,-,16,CASTLWDPRQGDTQYF,TGTGCCAGCACCCTATGGGACCCACGACAGGGAGATACGCAGTATTTT
TRBJ2-3,TRBD2,TRBV6-5,few,15,CASKRGTSGTDTQYF,TGTGCCAGCAAACGAGGGACTAGCGGCACAGATACGCAGTATTTT
TRBJ1-1,TRBD1,TRBV7-2,few,13,CASSLGGQTEAFF,TGTGCCAGCAGCTTAGGGGGACAGACTGAAGCTTTCTTT
TRBJ2-7,-,TRBV7-9,few,12,CASSAGITGQYF,TGTGCCAGCAGCGCAGGGATCACGGGGCAGTACTTC
TRBJ2-7,-,TRBV25-1,once,10,CASRCYEQYF,TGTGCCAGCAGATGCTACGAGCAGTACTTC
TRBJ2-3,-,TRBV7-2,many,16,CASSLTGQRGTDTQYF,TGTGCCAGCAGCTTAACAGGACAGCGAGGGACAGATACGCAGTATTTT
TRBJ1-2,-,TRBV10-2,few,12,CASTGTRDGYTF,TGCGCCAGCACGGGGACCCGGGATGGCTACACCTTC
TRBJ2-2,-,TRBV12-3/TRBV12-4,-,12,CASSFCTGELFF,TGTGCCAGCAGTTTCTGCACCGGGGAGCTGTTTTTT
TRBJ2-7,-,TRBV7-2,few,12,CASSLYRYEQYF,TGTGCCAGCAGCTTATATCGCTACGAGCAGTACTTC
TRBJ1-1,-,TRBV14,few,14,CASSQVALNTEAFF,TGTGCCAGCAGCCAAGTAGCATTGAACACTGAAGCTTTCTTT
TRBJ2-1,TRBD2,TRBV6-2/TRBV6-3,-,13,CASRRLAGNEQFF,TGTGCCAGCAGACGACTAGCGGGCAATGAGCAGTTCTTC
TRBJ1-5,TRBD1,TRBV10-2,few,14,CASSDPDRNQPQHF,TGCGCCAGCAGTGACCCGGACAGGAATCAGCCCCAGCATTTT
TRBJ1-2,-,TRBV24-1,-,14,CATSADGGGYGYTF,TGTGCCACCAGTGCCGACGGGGGGGGCTATGGCTACACCTTC
TRBJ1-2,TRBD1,TRBV7-2,many,14,CASSSRQGLNGYTF,TGTGCCAGCAGCTCGAGACAGGGACTGAATGGCTACACCTTC
TRBJ2-5,TRBD1,TRBV7-9,many,14,CASSSTDRGETQYF,TGTGCCAGCAGCTCCACGGACAGGGGAGAGACCCAGTACTTC
TRBJ2-1,TRBD1,TRBV20-1,-,16,CSARGGRDRFYNEQFF,TGCAGTGCTAGAGGGGGCCGGGACAGGTTCTACAATGAGCAGTTCTTC
TRBJ1-6,-,TRBV6-6,few,15,CASSYGVDSGSPLHF,TGTGCCAGCAGTTACGGTGTAGACTCGGGGTCACCCCTCCACTTT
TRBJ1-1,-,TRBV7-3,few,16,CASSLGARLSDTEAFF,TGTGCCAGCAGCTTAGGCGCTCGGCTTAGCGACACTGAAGCTTTCTTT
TRBJ2-7,-,TRBV7-2,-,12,CASSLLAYEQYF,TGTGCCAGCAGCTTACTAGCCTACGAGCAGTACTTC
TRBJ2-1,TRBD2,TRBV29-1,many,16,CSAGGVDGSSYNEQFF,TGCAGCGCTGGGGGGGTCGACGGAAGCTCCTACAATGAGCAGTTCTTC
TRBJ2-3,TRBD2,TRBV7-2,many,16,CASSLSLAGVKDTQYF,TGTGCCAGCAGCTTATCACTAGCGGGAGTTAAAGATACGCAGTATTTT
TRBJ1-5,TRBD1,TRBV4-2,-,15,CASSQETGSNQPQHF,TGTGCCAGCAGCCAAGAGACAGGGAGCAATCAGCCCCAGCATTTT
TRBJ2-5,TRBD2,TRBV7-6,many,16,CASSPLLAGVGETQYF,TGTGCCAGCAGCCCTCTTCTTGCGGGAGTTGGAGAGACCCAGTACTTC